This entry concerns a single T cell receptor beta chain. This specimen belongs to a study of T cell clonotyping in hematopoietic cell transplantation. The protocol was immunoSEQ multiplex PCR, while the TCRdb copy is restricted to in-frame clones and leaves out a portion. In the table there are just under 20,000 clones, approximately 79% of which are singletons. Trimming took off 0 bases at V and 4 bases at J, with 5 bases between the two ends. CDR3 length: 13 residues. CDR1 SGHTS and CDR2 YDEGEE come from the germline V gene. The TCR sequence derives from a man aged 55 to 70 in good health. Some clones in this sample may be carry-over from other donors' samples. The sample comprised peripheral blood mononuclear cells. J is TRBJ1-5 and V is TRBV5-8; no clear D. The CDR3 DNA reads as TGTGCCAGCAGCTTGGGCTATAATCAGCCCCAGCATTTT. This codes for CASSLGYNQPQHF.